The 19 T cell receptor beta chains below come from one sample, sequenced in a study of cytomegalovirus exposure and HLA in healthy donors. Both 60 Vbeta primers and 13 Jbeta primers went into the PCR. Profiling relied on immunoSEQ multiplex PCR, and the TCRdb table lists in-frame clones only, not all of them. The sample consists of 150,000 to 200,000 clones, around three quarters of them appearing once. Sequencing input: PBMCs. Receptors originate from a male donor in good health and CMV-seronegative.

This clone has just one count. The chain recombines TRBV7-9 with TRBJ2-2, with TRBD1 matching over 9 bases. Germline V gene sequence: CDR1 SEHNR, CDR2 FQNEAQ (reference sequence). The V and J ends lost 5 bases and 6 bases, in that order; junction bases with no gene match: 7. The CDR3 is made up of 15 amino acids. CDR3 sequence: CASSVTGTGSGELFF. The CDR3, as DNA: TGTGCCAGCAGCGTCACCGGGACAGGGTCCGGGGAGCTGTTTTTT.

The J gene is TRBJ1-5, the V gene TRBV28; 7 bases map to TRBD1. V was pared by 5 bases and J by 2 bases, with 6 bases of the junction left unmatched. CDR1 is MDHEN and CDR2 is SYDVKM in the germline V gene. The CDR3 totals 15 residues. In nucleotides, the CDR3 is TGTGCCAGCAGTCCGACAGGGTTTCGCAATCAGCCCCAGCATTTT. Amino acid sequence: CASSPTGFRNQPQHF.

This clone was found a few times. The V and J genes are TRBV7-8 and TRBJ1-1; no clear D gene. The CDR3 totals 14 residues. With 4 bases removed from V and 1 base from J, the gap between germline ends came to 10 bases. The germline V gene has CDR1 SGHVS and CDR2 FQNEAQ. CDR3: CASSSAPGNTEAFF. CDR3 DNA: TGTGCCAGCAGCTCGGCCCCGGGGAACACTGAAGCTTTCTTT.

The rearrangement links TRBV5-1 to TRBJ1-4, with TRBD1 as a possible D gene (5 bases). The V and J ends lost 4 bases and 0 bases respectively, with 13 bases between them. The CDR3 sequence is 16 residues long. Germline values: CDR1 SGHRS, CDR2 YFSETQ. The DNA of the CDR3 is TGCGCCAGCAGCGCGGGGACGGCCCCAACTAATGAAAAACTGTTTTTT. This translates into CASSAGTAPTNEKLFF.

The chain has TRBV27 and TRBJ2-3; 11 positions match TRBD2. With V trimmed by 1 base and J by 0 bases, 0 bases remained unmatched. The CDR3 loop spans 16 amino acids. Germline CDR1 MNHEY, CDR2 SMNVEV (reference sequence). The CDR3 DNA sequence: TGTGCCAGCAGTTTATTAGCGGGGGGGAGCACAGATACGCAGTATTTT. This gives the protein CASSLLAGGSTDTQYF.

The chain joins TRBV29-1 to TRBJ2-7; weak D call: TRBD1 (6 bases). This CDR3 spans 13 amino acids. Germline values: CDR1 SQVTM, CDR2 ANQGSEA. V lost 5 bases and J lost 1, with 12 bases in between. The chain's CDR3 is CSVRDMFSYEQYF. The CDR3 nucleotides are TGCAGCGTTAGGGACATGTTTTCCTACGAGCAGTACTTC.

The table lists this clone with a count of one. The CDR3 DNA reads TGTGCCAGTAGTATAGGGTGGGGCGATACGCAGTATTTT. This codes for CASSIGWGDTQYF. The rearrangement uses TRBV19 and TRBJ2-3, with a possible D match to TRBD1 (5 bases). This CDR3 has 13 amino acids. The germline V and J ends were trimmed by 1 base and 6 bases, with 8 bases remaining between them. The germline V gene encodes CDR1 LNHDA and CDR2 SQIVND (reference sequence).

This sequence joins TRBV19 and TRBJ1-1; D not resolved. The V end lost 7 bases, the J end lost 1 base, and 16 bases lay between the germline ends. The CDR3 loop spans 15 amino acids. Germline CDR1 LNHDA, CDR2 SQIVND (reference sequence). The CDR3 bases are TGTGCCAGTACCACCTCTCCGGGTCAGAACACTGAAGCTTTCTTT. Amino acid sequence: CASTTSPGQNTEAFF.

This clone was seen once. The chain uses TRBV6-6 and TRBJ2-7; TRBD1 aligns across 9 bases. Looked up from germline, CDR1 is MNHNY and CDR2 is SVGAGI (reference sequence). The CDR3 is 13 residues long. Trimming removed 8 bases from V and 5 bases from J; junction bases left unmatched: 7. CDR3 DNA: TGTGCCAGCTTCAGGACAGGGGACCACGAGCAGTACTTC. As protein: CASFRTGDHEQYF.

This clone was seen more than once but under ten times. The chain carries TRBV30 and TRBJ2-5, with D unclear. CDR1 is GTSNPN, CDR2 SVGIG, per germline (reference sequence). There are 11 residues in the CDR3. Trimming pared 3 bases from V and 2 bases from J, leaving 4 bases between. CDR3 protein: CAWRLQETQYF. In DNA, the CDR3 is TGTGCCTGGAGGTTACAAGAGACCCAGTACTTC.

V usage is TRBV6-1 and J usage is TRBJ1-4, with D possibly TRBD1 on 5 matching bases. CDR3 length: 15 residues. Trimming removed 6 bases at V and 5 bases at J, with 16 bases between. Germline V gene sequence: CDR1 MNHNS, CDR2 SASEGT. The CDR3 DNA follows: TGTGCCAGCAGCCCCAGGGACTCAAGGAATGAAAAACTGTTTTTT. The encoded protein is CASSPRDSRNEKLFF.

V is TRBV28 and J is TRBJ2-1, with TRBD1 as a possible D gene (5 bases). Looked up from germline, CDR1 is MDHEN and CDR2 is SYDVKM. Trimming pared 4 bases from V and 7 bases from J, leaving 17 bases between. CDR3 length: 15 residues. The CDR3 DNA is TGTGCCAGCAGTTCCCCGGGCAGGAAGGGGAATGAGCAGTTCTTC. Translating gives CASSSPGRKGNEQFF.

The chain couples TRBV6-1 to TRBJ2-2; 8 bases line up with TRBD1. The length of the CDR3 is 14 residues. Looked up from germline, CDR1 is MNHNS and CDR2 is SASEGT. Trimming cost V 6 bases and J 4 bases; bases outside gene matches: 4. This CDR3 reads CASRSTGGTGELFF. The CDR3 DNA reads TGTGCCAGCAGAAGTACAGGGGGCACCGGGGAGCTGTTTTTT.

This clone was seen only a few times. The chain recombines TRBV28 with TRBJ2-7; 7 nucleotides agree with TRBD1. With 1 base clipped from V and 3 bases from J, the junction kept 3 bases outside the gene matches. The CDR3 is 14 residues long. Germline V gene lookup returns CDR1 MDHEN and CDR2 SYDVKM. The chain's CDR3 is CASSLSGTVYEQYF. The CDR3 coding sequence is TGTGCCAGCAGTTTATCCGGGACAGTCTACGAGCAGTACTTC.

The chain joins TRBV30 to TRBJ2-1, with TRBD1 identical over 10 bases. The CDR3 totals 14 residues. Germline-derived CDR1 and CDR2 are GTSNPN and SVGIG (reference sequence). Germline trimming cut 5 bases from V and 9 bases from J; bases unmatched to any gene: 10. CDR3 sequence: CAWGRDRGGSEQFF. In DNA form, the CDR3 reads TGTGCCTGGGGCCGGGACAGGGGAGGAAGTGAGCAGTTCTTC.

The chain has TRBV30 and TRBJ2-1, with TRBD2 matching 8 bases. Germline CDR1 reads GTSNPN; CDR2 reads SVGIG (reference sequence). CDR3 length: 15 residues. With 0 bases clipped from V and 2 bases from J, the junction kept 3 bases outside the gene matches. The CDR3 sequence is CAWSVQRGPYNEQFF. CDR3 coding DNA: TGTGCCTGGAGTGTACAGCGGGGGCCCTACAATGAGCAGTTCTTC.

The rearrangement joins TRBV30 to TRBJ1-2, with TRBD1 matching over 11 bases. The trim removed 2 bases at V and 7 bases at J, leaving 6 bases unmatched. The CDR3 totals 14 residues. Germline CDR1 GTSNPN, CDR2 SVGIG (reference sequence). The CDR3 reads CAWSSDRGRSGYTF. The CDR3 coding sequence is TGTGCCTGGAGTTCGGACAGGGGGCGTAGTGGCTACACCTTC.

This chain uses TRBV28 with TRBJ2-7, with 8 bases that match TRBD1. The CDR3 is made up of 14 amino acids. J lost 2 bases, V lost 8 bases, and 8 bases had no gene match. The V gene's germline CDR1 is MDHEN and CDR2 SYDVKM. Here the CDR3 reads CASGPGTGPYEQYF. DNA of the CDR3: TGTGCCAGCGGGCCCGGGACAGGACCCTACGAGCAGTACTTC.

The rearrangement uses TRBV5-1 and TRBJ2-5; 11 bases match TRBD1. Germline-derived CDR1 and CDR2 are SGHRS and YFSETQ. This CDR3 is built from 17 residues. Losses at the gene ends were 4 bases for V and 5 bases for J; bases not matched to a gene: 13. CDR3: CASSPRGQGGSAETQYF. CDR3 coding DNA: TGCGCCAGCAGCCCCCGGGGACAGGGGGGCTCTGCGGAGACCCAGTACTTC. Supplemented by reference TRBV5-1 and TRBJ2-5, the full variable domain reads KAGVTQTPRYLIKTRGQQVTLSCSPISGHRSVSWYQQTPGQGLQFLFEYFSETQRNKGNFPGRFSGRQFSNSRSEMNVSTLELGDSALYLCASSPRGQGGSAETQYFGPGTRLLVL.